One T cell receptor (beta chain) is described in this entry. The antigen is unknown. The record originates from a study of cytomegalovirus exposure and HLA in healthy donors. General observations from the study: Cytomegalovirus-associated status was assigned to more than 150 TCR beta chains.

The germline CDR1 and CDR2 sequences are SGHVS and FQNEAQ. V lost 6 bases to trimming and J lost 0 bases, with 21 bases between them. The CDR3 spans 18 residues. This table comes from immunoSEQ multiplex PCR, and its TCRdb copy is limited to in-frame clones, with some not included. This sample has tens of thousands of clones, with about 97% found just once. Sequencing was carried out using PBMCs. The rearrangement joins TRBV7-8 to TRBJ1-5, with D tentatively TRBD1 (5 bases). This clonotype was obtained from a woman younger than 35 in good health and CMV-seropositive. The CDR3 sequence is CASSNALEQEHSNQPQHF. The CDR3 DNA sequence: TGTGCCAGCAGTAACGCCCTTGAACAGGAGCATAGCAATCAGCCCCAGCATTTT.